These 10 T cell receptor beta chains came from one sample sequenced in a study of metastatic and nonmetastatic thyroid tumors. TCRdb ran MiXCR on the PCR reads. The data hold about 17,000 clones, with less than 25% observed a single time. Each patient went into thyroid surgery without having received any treatment. The sequencing input was adjacent normal tissue. The receptors originated from a female donor with papillary thyroid cancer or a benign thyroid nodule (not recorded which). Some clones in this sample may be carry-over from other donors' samples.

This clone has ten or more counts. The chain couples TRBV12-3 or TRBV12-4 to TRBJ2-3; D ambiguous. This CDR3 has 14 residues. With 3 bases removed from V and 6 bases from J, the gap between germline ends came to 13 bases. CDR3 in DNA: TGTGCCAGCAGTTTCCTTCAGGATGACGATACGCAGTATTTT. This gives the protein CASSFLQDDDTQYF.

This clone is medium-sized by share. The V and J genes are TRBV28 and TRBJ1-4; D is undetermined. Per germline, CDR1 MDHEN and CDR2 SYDVKM. CDR3 length equals 15 residues. Trimming stripped 6 bases from V and 0 bases from J, with 11 bases between. The CDR3 DNA reads as TGTGCCAGCAGCCTACCGACCGCAACTAATGAAAAACTGTTTTTT. Protein sequence: CASSLPTATNEKLFF.

This clone was observed a few times. J is TRBJ1-5 and V is TRBV19; D not certain. CDR3 length equals 15 residues. Trimming stripped 3 bases from V and 7 bases from J, with 16 bases between. CDR1 LNHDA and CDR2 SQIVND come from the germline V gene (reference sequence). The CDR3 DNA is TGTGCCAGTAGTATTTCCCCGGCAGGCCAACAGCCCCAGCATTTT. Its translation: CASSISPAGQQPQHF.

The chain carries TRBV2 and TRBJ2-2, with D perhaps matching TRBD2 (6 bases). The CDR3 consists of 20 residues. Germline CDR1 is SNHLY and CDR2 is FYNNEI. The V end was cut by 4 bases, the J end by 2 bases, with 26 bases between. CDR3: CASSATPGGGIGLNTGELFF. CDR3 DNA: TGTGCCAGCAGTGCCACTCCTGGTGGAGGGATTGGCCTTAACACCGGGGAGCTGTTTTTT.

This sequence joins TRBV2 and TRBJ1-2, with D perhaps matching TRBD1 (6 bases). V was cut by 2 bases and J by 9 bases, with 19 bases left in between. This CDR3 has 15 amino acids. Germline V gives CDR1 SNHLY, CDR2 FYNNEI. The CDR3 loop is CASSEWARGKLSYTF. For the CDR3, the DNA is TGTGCCAGCAGTGAATGGGCCAGGGGAAAATTAAGCTACACCTTC.

Turning to this clone: Germline is not matched at one junction end, which may reflect a read error. The rearrangement links TRBV10-3 to TRBJ2-2, with a tentative D call TRBD2 (5 bases). Per germline, CDR1 ENHRY and CDR2 SYGVKD. The CDR3 has 13 amino acids. This CDR3 is CAIRGTTAGELLF. The CDR3 bases are TGTGCCATCAGGGGTACAACGGCCGGGGAGCTGCTTTTT.

The table lists this clone with a few counts. Compared with germline, one end of the junction differs, possibly owing to a read error. The chain couples TRBV10-3 to TRBJ2-2, with 9 bases lining up with TRBD1. Germline V gene data show CDR1 as ENHRY and CDR2 as SYGVKD. The CDR3 is 15 residues long. CDR3 in DNA: TGTGCCAGCAAAACAGGGGGCGCCTGCACCGTGGAGCTGTTTTTT. It is translated as CASKTGGACTVELFF.

In this sample, this clone is medium-sized. This rearrangement joins TRBV19 to TRBJ2-2; the D call may be TRBD1 or TRBD2 (5 bases each). The CDR3 runs 14 residues. V lost 5 bases to trimming and J lost 3 bases, with 10 bases between them. The germline V gene has CDR1 LNHDA and CDR2 SQIVND (reference sequence). The CDR3 sequence is CASSVWGYTGELFF. The CDR3 DNA follows: TGTGCCAGTAGTGTATGGGGGTACACCGGGGAGCTGTTTTTT.

The chain is built from TRBV11-3 and TRBJ2-7; TRBD1 is a possible D gene (5 bases). Looked up from germline, CDR1 is SGHNT and CDR2 is YENEEA. This CDR3 contains 12 residues. With 2 bases removed from V and 8 bases from J, the gap between germline ends came to 10 bases. The CDR3, as DNA: TGTGCCAGCAGCTTACTATCGGACAAGCAGTACTTC. Translation: CASSLLSDKQYF.

V gene TRBV11-2 combines with J gene TRBJ2-3, with D unresolved. V lost 0 bases, J lost 0 bases, and 7 bases lay in between. Per germline, CDR1 SGHAT and CDR2 FQNNGV. CDR3 length equals 15 residues. CDR3 in DNA: TGTGCCAGCAGCTTAGAATACCTTAGCACAGATACGCAGTATTTT. This encodes CASSLEYLSTDTQYF.